The 21 T cell receptor beta chains in this list originate from one sample, sequenced in a study of T cell changes during pregnancy in multiple sclerosis (dated by TCRdb to between 2018 and 2021). Library preparation employed the immunoSEQ multiplex PCR assay. Held by TCRdb, this immuneACCESS table contains in-frame sequences only and omits some clones. Under half of the omission traces to an unresolved V gene where checked; the cause of the rest is unknown. Across this sample there are under 80,000 clones, with approximately 94% seen only once. Together, the top ten hold about 0.5% of the sample. This sample comprised peripheral blood, obtained in the third trimester of pregnancy. The receptors originated from a female donor with multiple sclerosis, enrolled in a pregnancy study.

CDR3 sequence reads: CVSGGTQPQHF. DNA for the CDR3: TGTGTCAGCGGGGGGACTCAGCCCCAGCATTTT. V usage is TRBV7-5 and J usage is TRBJ1-5. TRBV7-5 is termed a pseudogene. CDR3 length equals 11 residues.

The chain links TRBV27 to TRBJ2-1, with 9 bases fitting TRBD1. Germline V gene data show CDR1 as MNHEY and CDR2 as SMNVEV (reference sequence). This CDR3 spans 13 amino acids. J gave up 16 bases and V 3 bases, and 10 bases lay outside the gene matches. In nucleotides, the CDR3 is TGTGCCAGCAGTTTGGACAGGGGTTTTTATCAATTCTTC. As protein: CASSLDRGFYQFF.

The V call is TRBV9, the J call TRBJ2-5; weak D call: TRBD1 (5 bases). The V and J ends lost 7 bases and 5 bases respectively, with 15 bases between them. CDR1 and CDR2 (germline): SGDLS, YYNGEE. The CDR3 extends over 13 amino acids. The CDR3: CASGRLPGETQYF. In DNA, the CDR3 is TGTGCCAGCGGGCGGCTTCCAGGGGAGACCCAGTACTTC.

The chain recombines TRBV7-2 with TRBJ1-6; the D is unclear. The germline CDR1 and CDR2 sequences are SGHTA and FQGNSA. V shed 3 bases and J shed 8 bases, with 14 bases lying between them. The CDR3 loop spans 15 amino acids. CDR3 amino acids: CASSFFPGMDSPLHF. The CDR3 bases are TGTGCCAGCAGCTTCTTCCCGGGTATGGATTCACCCCTCCACTTT.

This clone has a single count. J is TRBJ1-1 and V is TRBV5-6; TRBD1 matches at 10 bases. This CDR3 has 15 residues. With 0 bases clipped from V and 5 bases from J, the junction kept 4 bases outside the gene matches. CDR1 and CDR2 from the germline V gene are SGHDT and YYEEEE. CDR3 DNA sequence: TGTGCCAGCAGCTTGGCGGGACAGGGGAGTACTGAAGCTTTCTTT. As protein: CASSLAGQGSTEAFF.

CDR3 loop: CASSPGGEGFTDTQYF. In DNA, the CDR3 is TGTGCCAGCAGCCCCGGGGGGGAAGGGTTCACAGATACGCAGTATTTT. This chain connects TRBV7-3 to TRBJ2-3; the match to TRBD2 covers 8 bases. Germline V gene data show CDR1 as SGHTA and CDR2 as FQGTGA. Losses at the gene ends were 5 bases for V and 2 bases for J; bases not matched to a gene: 9. This CDR3 spans 16 amino acids. Filled out from reference TRBV7-3 and TRBJ2-3, the complete variable domain reads GAGVSQTPSNKVTEKGKYVELRCDPISGHTALYWYRQSLGQGPEFLIYFQGTGAADDSGLPNDRFFAVRPEGSVSTLKIQRTERGDSAVYLCASSPGGEGFTDTQYFGPGTRLTVL.

The V and J genes are TRBV7-9 and TRBJ1-4; 9 nucleotides match TRBD1. This CDR3 is 14 amino acids long. In germline, CDR1 is SEHNR, CDR2 FQNEAQ (reference sequence). Losses at the gene ends were 1 base for V and 8 bases for J; bases not matched to a gene: 2. The CDR3: CASSLGQGGEKLFF. For the CDR3, the DNA is TGTGCCAGCAGCTTAGGACAGGGGGGAGAAAAACTGTTTTTT.

The J gene is TRBJ1-1, the V gene TRBV13; 8 bases are shared with TRBD1. J was trimmed by 4 bases and V by 4 bases; bases with no gene match: 8. Per the germline V gene, CDR1 is PRHDT and CDR2 is FYEKMQ (reference sequence). This CDR3 region has 15 residues. As DNA, the CDR3 is TGTGCCAGCAGCTCCATGCCAGGGGGCGGCACTGAAGCTTTCTTT. Translating it yields CASSSMPGGGTEAFF.

V and J are TRBV7-2 and TRBJ1-5; no definite D call. V dropped 6 bases and J dropped 5 bases, with 8 bases sitting between them. The CDR3 is 12 residues long. CDR1 is SGHTA, CDR2 FQGNSA, per germline. The DNA for the CDR3 is TGTGCCAGCAGTATCTCGGATCAGCCCCAGCATTTT. This gives the protein CASSISDQPQHF.

The chain carries TRBV21-1 and TRBJ1-2; the table's D call of TRBD1 was not tested on the DNA. TRBV21-1 is noted as a pseudogene. The CDR3 extends over 20 amino acids. The CDR3 sequence: CASSKASGTGGGESGYGYTF. For the CDR3, the DNA is TGTGCCAGCAGCAAAGCTTCCGGGACAGGGGGCGGAGAGTCGGGCTATGGCTACACCTTC.

The chain carries TRBV5-5 and TRBJ1-2; TRBD1 is a possible D gene (5 bases). Germline V gene sequence: CDR1 SGHKS, CDR2 YYEKEE (reference sequence). The CDR3 loop spans 13 amino acids. Trimming shortened V by 5 bases and J by 6 bases, and 14 bases separated the two germline ends. CDR3 loop: CASRGAAHDGYTF. The DNA for the CDR3 is TGTGCCAGCAGAGGGGCGGCGCACGATGGCTACACCTTC.

The chain employs TRBV30 and TRBJ1-5; a possible D gene is TRBD1 (5 bases). The CDR3 extends over 16 amino acids. The V gene's germline CDR1 is GTSNPN and CDR2 SVGIG (reference sequence). Trimming shortened V by 5 bases and J by 2 bases, and 19 bases separated the two germline ends. In DNA, the CDR3 is TGTGCCTGGGGGCCGGGACTACACAGCGGCAATCAGCCCCAGCATTTT. Encoded protein: CAWGPGLHSGNQPQHF. The full variable domain, its missing parts supplied by reference TRBV30 and TRBJ1-5, is SQTIHQWPATLVQPVGSPLSLECTVEGTSNPNLYWYRQAAGRGLQLLFYSVGIGQISSEVPQNLSASRPQDRQFILSSKKLLLSDSGFYLCAWGPGLHSGNQPQHFGDGTRLSIL.

This chain joins TRBV7-3 and TRBJ2-5; 7 bases fit TRBD2. Germline V gives CDR1 SGHTA, CDR2 FQGTGA. Trimming removed 0 bases from V and 5 bases from J; junction bases left unmatched: 0. The CDR3 totals 13 residues. CDR3 bases: TGTGCCAGCAGCTTAACAGCGGGGGAGACCCAGTACTTC. Translation gives CASSLTAGETQYF.

The V call is TRBV4-1, the J call TRBJ2-1; D is possibly TRBD2 (6 bases). Per the germline V gene, CDR1 is MGHRA and CDR2 is YSYEKL. V gave up 0 bases and J gave up 6 bases, with 24 bases separating them. This CDR3 region has 19 residues. The CDR3 DNA is TGCGCCAGCAGCCAAGATCCGTGGACTAATCCTGGGGTTGGCAATGAGCAGTTCTTC. This codes for CASSQDPWTNPGVGNEQFF.

The chain employs TRBV5-5 and TRBJ1-4, with D possibly TRBD1 on 6 matching bases. Germline V gives CDR1 SGHKS, CDR2 YYEKEE (reference sequence). V dropped 6 bases and J dropped 6 bases, with 15 bases sitting between them. This CDR3 is 14 amino acids long. The CDR3 DNA reads TGTGCCAGCACCCGCCGGACAGTTGATGAAAAACTGTTTTTT. The encoded protein is CASTRRTVDEKLFF.

The V and J genes are TRBV27 and TRBJ2-1; TRBD1 matches 7 bases. The CDR3 is made up of 14 amino acids. From germline, CDR1 is MNHEY and CDR2 SMNVEV (reference sequence). The V and J ends lost 6 bases and 7 bases, in that order; junction bases with no gene match: 9. The CDR3: CASRRGQAENEQFF. CDR3 nucleotides: TGTGCCAGCAGGCGCGGACAGGCGGAAAATGAGCAGTTCTTC.

The chain uses TRBV9 and TRBJ2-3; D remains unclear. The germline gives CDR1 SGDLS, CDR2 YYNGEE. The CDR3 is 14 residues long. V was cut by 4 bases and J by 0 bases, with 9 bases left in between. CDR3 DNA sequence: TGTGCCAGCAGCTTACAGATTAGCACAGATACGCAGTATTTT. This sequence encodes CASSLQISTDTQYF. Filled out from reference TRBV9 and TRBJ2-3, the complete variable domain reads DSGVTQTPKHLITATGQRVTLRCSPRSGDLSVYWYQQSLDQGLQFLIQYYNGEERAKGNILERFSAQQFPDLHSELNLSSLELGDSALYFCASSLQISTDTQYFGPGTRLTVL.

The chain employs TRBV4-1 and TRBJ1-5; a weak D match, TRBD1 (5 bases). Looked up from germline, CDR1 is MGHRA and CDR2 is YSYEKL. V dropped 0 bases and J dropped 7 bases, with 13 bases sitting between them. This CDR3 region has 15 residues. The CDR3 is CASSQDRTPGQPQHF. The CDR3, as DNA: TGCGCCAGCAGCCAAGATAGGACACCTGGACAGCCCCAGCATTTT.

The chain employs TRBV18 and TRBJ1-2, with unresolved D. The V end was cut by 1 base, the J end by 7 bases, with 16 bases between. This CDR3 has 15 amino acids. Germline CDR1 KGHSH, CDR2 LQKENI. CDR3 loop: CASSPLDVSTGGYTF. In DNA, the CDR3 is TGTGCCAGCTCACCACTTGATGTGTCCACTGGTGGCTACACCTTC.

This clone has a single count. J is TRBJ2-1 and V is TRBV9; 15 bases agree with TRBD2. V gave up 4 bases and J gave up 9 bases; unmatched junction bases: 8. Germline V gene data show CDR1 as SGDLS and CDR2 as YYNGEE. This CDR3 spans 16 amino acids. The CDR3 DNA sequence: TGTGCCAGCAGCACGGGACTAGCGGGGGGTATGAGTGAGCAGTTCTTC. Amino acids: CASSTGLAGGMSEQFF. Supplemented by reference TRBV9 and TRBJ2-1, the full variable domain reads DSGVTQTPKHLITATGQRVTLRCSPRSGDLSVYWYQQSLDQGLQFLIQYYNGEERAKGNILERFSAQQFPDLHSELNLSSLELGDSALYFCASSTGLAGGMSEQFFGPGTRLTVL.

This chain connects TRBV18 to TRBJ2-3; D is ambiguous. The CDR3 has 16 residues. V shed 3 bases and J shed 1 base, with 14 bases lying between them. CDR1 is KGHSH and CDR2 is LQKENI in the germline V gene. The CDR3 region has the DNA TGTGCCAGCTCACCTAGTGGGCAAGTGGGCACAGATACGCAGTATTTT. Its translation is CASSPSGQVGTDTQYF.